The 3 T cell receptor beta chains reported below all come from one sample, sequenced in a study of neoadjuvant anti-PD-1 for oral cavity cancer. The assay was immunoSEQ multiplex PCR, and TCRdb's table has in-frame clones only and misses some. The table records around 15,000 clones, about 78% of them present only once. The sample consisted of PBMCs, taken before nivolumab (anti-PD-1) treatment. The receptors were gathered from a person between 35 and 79 years old with oral cavity squamous cell carcinoma.

This rearrangement joins TRBV19 to TRBJ2-1; 7 nucleotides match TRBD2. With V trimmed by 4 bases and J by 2 bases, 8 bases remained unmatched. The CDR3 extends over 16 amino acids. Germline V CDR1 and CDR2: LNHDA, SQIVND (reference sequence). Here the CDR3 DNA reads TGTGCCAGTAGTACACCACTAGCGCCCACCTACAATGAGCAGTTCTTC. The encoded protein is CASSTPLAPTYNEQFF.

The rearrangement joins TRBV5-6 to TRBJ2-7, with TRBD1 matching over 8 bases. The CDR3 has 14 amino acids. Germline values: CDR1 SGHDT, CDR2 YYEEEE. After removal of 4 bases from V and 3 bases from J, the junction contained 6 bases not matched to a gene. CDR3 loop: CASSLYGQGYEQYF. In nucleotides, the CDR3 is TGTGCCAGCAGCCTCTATGGACAGGGCTACGAGCAGTACTTC.

The J gene is TRBJ2-1, the V gene TRBV7-9; 7 bases agree with TRBD1. This CDR3 is 11 amino acids long. From germline, CDR1 is SEHNR and CDR2 FQNEAQ (reference sequence). V gave up 5 bases and J gave up 12 bases; unmatched junction bases: 4. CDR3 region: CASSRQGGQFF. The CDR3 region has the DNA TGTGCCAGCAGCCGACAGGGCGGGCAGTTCTTC. The full variable domain, its missing parts supplied by reference TRBV7-9 and TRBJ2-1, is DTGVSQNPRHKITKRGQNVTFRCDPISEHNRLYWYRQTLGQGPEFLTYFQNEAQLEKSRLLSDRFSAERPKGSFSTLEIQRTEQGDSAMYLCASSRQGGQFFGPGTRLTVL.